The clone carrying this T cell receptor (beta chain) has just a few counts. The antigen remains undetermined. The sample is drawn from a study of somatic mutations in cytotoxic T cells in rheumatoid arthritis. Study results and limitations: No significant CD8+ T-cell clonality difference was found between rheumatoid arthritis patients and age-matched controls.

This table comes from immunoSEQ multiplex PCR, and its TCRdb copy is limited to in-frame clones, with some not included. The repertoire holds tens of thousands of clones, with 78% as singletons. After removal of 6 bases from V and 5 bases from J, the junction contained 7 bases not matched to a gene. The CDR3 runs 15 residues. Germline V gene data show CDR1 as MGHDK and CDR2 as SYGVNS. The V call is TRBV25-1, the J call TRBJ1-6; 7 bases line up with TRBD1. The receptor comes from an adult with rheumatoid arthritis. The sample consisted of CD8+ T cells sorted from blood. In nucleotides, the CDR3 is TGTGCCAGCAGCGGGGACAGTCCCGATAATTCACCCCTCCACTTT. Its protein product is CASSGDSPDNSPLHF.